This note documents a single TCR beta chain sequence. In the source study's methods: Reference gene primer amplification gave nucleated cell count estimates. The assay was immunoSEQ multiplex PCR, and TCRdb's table has in-frame clones only and misses some. Clone size and the V and J calls come from that table; the DNA yielded D and trimming. The repertoire holds some 150,000 clones, roughly 80% seen once, with roughly 6.4% in the top ten. This sample was included in a study of blood T cell repertoires in COVID-19. The wider study: Sample material is recorded as cDNA or gDNA derived from T cells, B-cell-depleted T cells, or PBMCs.

V shed 6 bases and J 0 bases; nucleotides not matched to a gene: 12. The germline V gene has CDR1 LNHDA and CDR2 SQIVND (reference sequence). The CDR3 sequence is 18 residues long. The rearrangement joins TRBV19 to TRBJ2-3; 10 positions agree with TRBD2. The receptor's source is a woman aged 40 to 50 who had recovered from COVID-19. Input material: PBMCs or T cells enriched from blood (not recorded which). The CDR3 loop is CASREGLALPPSTDTQYF. CDR3 sequence (DNA): TGTGCCAGTAGGGAGGGACTAGCGCTACCTCCTAGCACAGATACGCAGTATTTT.